This T cell receptor (beta chain) was retrieved from a study of blood T cells in healthy people across ages. Broader study findings: A roughly linear fall in TCR beta diversity per million T cells was seen with increasing age.

Using a J-beta primer mix together with a sample-barcoded 5' primer, a second PCR was run for about 6 to 12 cycles. MiXCR was run by TCRdb on the 5' RACE reads, yielding one entry per CDR3 protein. The top ten hold approximately 19% of the sample, which has around 800,000 distinct CDR3 sequences, around 43% seen once. Remarks on this clonotype: The antigen is not known. With a much larger clone just one base away, this may be a read error.

Per the germline V gene, CDR1 is SQVTM and CDR2 is ANQGSEA. The CDR3 length is 13 residues. This chain joins TRBV29-1 and TRBJ2-7, with D possibly matching TRBD1 (5 bases). The sequence came from a man aged 60 to 69 in good health. The source material was blood. CDR3 in amino acids: CGVEQGAWDEQYF. The CDR3 coding sequence is TGCGGCGTTGAGCAGGGCGCGTGGGACGAGCAGTACTTC.